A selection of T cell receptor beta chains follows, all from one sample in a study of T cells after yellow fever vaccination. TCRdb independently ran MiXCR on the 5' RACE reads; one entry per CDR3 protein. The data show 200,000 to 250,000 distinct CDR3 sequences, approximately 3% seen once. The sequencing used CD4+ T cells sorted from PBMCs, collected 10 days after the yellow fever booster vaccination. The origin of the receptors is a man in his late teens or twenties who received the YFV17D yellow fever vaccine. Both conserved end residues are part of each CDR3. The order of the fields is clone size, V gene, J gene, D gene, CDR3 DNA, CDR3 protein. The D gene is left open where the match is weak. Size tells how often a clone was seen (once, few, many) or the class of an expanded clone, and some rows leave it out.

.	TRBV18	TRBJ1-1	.	TGTGCCAGCTCTCCAGGAGGAGGTCGCGGGGGCACTGAAGCTTTCTTT	CASSPGGGRGGTEAFF
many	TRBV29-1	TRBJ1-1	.	TGCAGCGTTGGGAGGAGGAACACTGAAGCTTTCTTT	CSVGRRNTEAFF
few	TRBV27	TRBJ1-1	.	TGTGCCAGCAGTTTAAACCCTCTTACGAGGGCCCAGGCAGCTTTCTTT	CASSLNPLTRAQAAFF
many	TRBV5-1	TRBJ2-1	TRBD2	TGCGCCAGCAGCGGAAGGACTAGCGAGGGGAATGAGCAGTTCTTC	CASSGRTSEGNEQFF
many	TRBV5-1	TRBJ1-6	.	TGCGCCAGCAGCTTGGCGGGGGTTGCTAATTCACCCCTCCACTTT	CASSLAGVANSPLHF
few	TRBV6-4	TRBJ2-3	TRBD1	TGTGCCAGCAGACCCGGGACAGGGCGCACAGATACGCAGTATTTT	CASRPGTGRTDTQYF
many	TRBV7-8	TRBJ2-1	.	TGTGCCAGCAGCTCCCTCAATGAGCAGTTCTTC	CASSSLNEQFF
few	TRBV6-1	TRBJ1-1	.	TGTGCCAGCAGTGAAATTTTTGGAGCTTTCTTT	CASSEIFGAFF
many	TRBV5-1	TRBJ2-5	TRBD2	TGCGCCAGCAGCTGGCAGGCGGGAGACCAAGAGACCCAGTACTTC	CASSWQAGDQETQYF
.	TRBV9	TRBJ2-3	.	TGTGCCAGCAGCGTAGACGCGCTAGCCAGCACAGATGCGCAGTATTTT	CASSVDALASTDAQYF
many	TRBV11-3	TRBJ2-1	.	TGTGCCAGCAGCTTAGGTACCCACAATGAGCAGTTCTTC	CASSLGTHNEQFF
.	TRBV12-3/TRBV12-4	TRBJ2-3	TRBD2	TGTGCCAGCAGTTTAAGACGGCGGGGGACGGGTTTTGCAGATACGCAGTATTTT	CASSLRRRGTGFADTQYF
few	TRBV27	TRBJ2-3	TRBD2	TGTGCCAGCAGTTTCGGGGCCCGTCCGGGGGGGCGAAATACGCAGTATTTT	CASSFGARPGGRNTQYF
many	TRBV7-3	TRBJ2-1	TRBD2	TGTGCCAGCAGCTTAACCCCAGCTAGCGGCTACAATGAGCAGTTCTTC	CASSLTPASGYNEQFF
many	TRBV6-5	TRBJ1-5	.	TGTGCCAGCAGTATAAGTTATAGCAATCAGCCCCAGCATTTT	CASSISYSNQPQHF
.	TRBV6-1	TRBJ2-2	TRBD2	TGTGCCAGCAGCGGATGGACTAGCTTAGGCGGGGAGCTGTTTTTT	CASSGWTSLGGELFF
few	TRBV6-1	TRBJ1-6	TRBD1	TGTGCCAGCACCGTGACAGGGCGAGTGGGGATCCTCCACTTT	CASTVTGRVGILHF
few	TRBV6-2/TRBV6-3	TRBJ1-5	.	TGTGCCAGCAGCACCTCCCCGCAGGGGAGCACCCAGCATTTT	CASSTSPQGSTQHF
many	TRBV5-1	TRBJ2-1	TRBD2	TGCGCCAGCAGCGACCGTGCGGGGGGGTATAATGAGCAGTTCTTC	CASSDRAGGYNEQFF
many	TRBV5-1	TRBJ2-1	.	TGCGCCAGCAGCTTGGCGGCCCCCAATGAGCAGTTCTTC	CASSLAAPNEQFF
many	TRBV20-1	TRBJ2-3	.	TGCAGTGCTCGCGGGACACTGGGAGATACGCAGTATTTT	CSARGTLGDTQYF
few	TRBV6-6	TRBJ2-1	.	TGTGCCAGCAGTACAGTTCGGGGGTTAGCCAATGAGCAGTTCTTC	CASSTVRGLANEQFF